This T cell receptor beta chain was captured in a study of blood T cell repertoires in COVID-19. The table came from immunoSEQ multiplex PCR; TCRdb's copy has only in-frame clones and leaves some out. The sample records a few hundred thousand clones, around 90% being singletons. Germline CDR1 and CDR2: MNHEY and SVGEGT. The CDR3 has 15 residues. Trimming removed 3 bases at V and 3 bases at J, with 12 bases between. During active infection, Seattle patients enrolled and were then monitored through disease. Sequencing was performed on peripheral blood. The chain combines TRBV6-2 or TRBV6-3 with TRBJ1-5; D is unclear. This clonotype originated in a woman in her 50s with COVID-19, enrolled during active disease. CDR3 loop: CASSYYEVVNQPQHF. CDR3 bases: TGTGCCAGCAGTTATTATGAGGTGGTCAATCAGCCCCAGCATTTT.